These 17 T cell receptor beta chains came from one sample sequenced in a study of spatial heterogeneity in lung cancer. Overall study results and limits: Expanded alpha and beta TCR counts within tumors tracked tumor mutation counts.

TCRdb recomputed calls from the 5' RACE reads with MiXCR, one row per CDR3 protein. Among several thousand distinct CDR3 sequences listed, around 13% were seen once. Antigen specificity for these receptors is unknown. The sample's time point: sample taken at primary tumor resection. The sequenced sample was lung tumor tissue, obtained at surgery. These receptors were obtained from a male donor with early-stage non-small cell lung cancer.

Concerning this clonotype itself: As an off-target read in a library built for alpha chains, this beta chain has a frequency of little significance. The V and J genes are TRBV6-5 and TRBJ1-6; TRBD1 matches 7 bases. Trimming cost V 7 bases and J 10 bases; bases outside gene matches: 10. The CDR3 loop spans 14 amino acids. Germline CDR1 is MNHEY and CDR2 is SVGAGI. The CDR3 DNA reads TGTGCCAGCAAAAACAGGGGAGGGCGATCACCCCTCCACTTT. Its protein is CASKNRGGRSPLHF.

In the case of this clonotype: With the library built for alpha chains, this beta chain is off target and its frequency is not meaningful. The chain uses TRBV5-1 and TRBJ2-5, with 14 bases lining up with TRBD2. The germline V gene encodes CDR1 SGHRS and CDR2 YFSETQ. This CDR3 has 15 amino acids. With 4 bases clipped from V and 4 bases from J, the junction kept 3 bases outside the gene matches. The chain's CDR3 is CASSIGLAGGETQYF. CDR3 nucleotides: TGCGCCAGCAGCATAGGACTAGCGGGAGGAGAGACCCAGTACTTC.

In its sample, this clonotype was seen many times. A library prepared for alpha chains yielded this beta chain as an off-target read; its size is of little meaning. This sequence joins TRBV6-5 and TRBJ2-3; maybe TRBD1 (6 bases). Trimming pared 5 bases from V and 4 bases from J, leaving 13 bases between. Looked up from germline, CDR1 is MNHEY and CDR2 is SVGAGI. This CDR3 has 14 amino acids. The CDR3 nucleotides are TGTGCCAGCAGTCCCCAGGGGTGGGCAGATACGCAGTATTTT. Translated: CASSPQGWADTQYF.

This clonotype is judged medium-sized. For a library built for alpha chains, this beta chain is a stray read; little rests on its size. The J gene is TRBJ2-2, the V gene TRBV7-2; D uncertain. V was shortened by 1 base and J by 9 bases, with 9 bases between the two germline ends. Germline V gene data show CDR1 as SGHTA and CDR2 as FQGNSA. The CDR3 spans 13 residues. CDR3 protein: CASSLVVSRELFF. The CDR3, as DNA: TGTGCCAGCAGCTTAGTAGTGAGCCGGGAGCTGTTTTTT. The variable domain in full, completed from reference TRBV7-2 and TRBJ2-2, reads GAGVSQSPSNKVTEKGKDVELRCDPISGHTALYWYRQSLGQGLEFLIYFQGNSAPDKSGLPSDRFSAERTGGSVSTLTIQRTQQEDSAVYLCASSLVVSRELFFGEGSRLTVL.

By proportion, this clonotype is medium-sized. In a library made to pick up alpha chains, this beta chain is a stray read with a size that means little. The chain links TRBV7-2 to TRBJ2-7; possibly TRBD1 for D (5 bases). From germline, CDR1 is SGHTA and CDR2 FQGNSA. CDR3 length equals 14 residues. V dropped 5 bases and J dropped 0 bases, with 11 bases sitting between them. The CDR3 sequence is CASSPQGDSYEQYF. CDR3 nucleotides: TGTGCCAGCAGCCCCCAGGGCGACTCCTACGAGCAGTACTTC.

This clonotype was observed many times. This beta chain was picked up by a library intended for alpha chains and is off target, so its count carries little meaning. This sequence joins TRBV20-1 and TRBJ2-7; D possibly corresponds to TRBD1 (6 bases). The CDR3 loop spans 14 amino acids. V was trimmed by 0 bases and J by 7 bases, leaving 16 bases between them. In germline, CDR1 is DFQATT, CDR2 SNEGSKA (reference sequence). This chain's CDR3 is CSARDHWQGREQYF. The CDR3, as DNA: TGCAGTGCTAGAGATCATTGGCAGGGGAGAGAGCAGTACTTC.

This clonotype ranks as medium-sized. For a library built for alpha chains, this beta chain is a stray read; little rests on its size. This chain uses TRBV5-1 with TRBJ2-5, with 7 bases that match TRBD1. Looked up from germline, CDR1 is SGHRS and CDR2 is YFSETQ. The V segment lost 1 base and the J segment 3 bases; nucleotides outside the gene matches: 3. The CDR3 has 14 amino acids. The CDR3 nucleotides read TGCGCCAGCAGCTTGACCGGGACAGAAGAGACCCAGTACTTC. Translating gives CASSLTGTEETQYF.

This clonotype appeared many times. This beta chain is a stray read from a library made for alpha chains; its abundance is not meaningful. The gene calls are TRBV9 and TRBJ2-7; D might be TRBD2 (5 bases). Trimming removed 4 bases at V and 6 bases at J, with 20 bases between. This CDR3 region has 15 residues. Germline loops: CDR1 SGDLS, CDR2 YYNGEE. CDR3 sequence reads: CASSPRGVQTSEQYF. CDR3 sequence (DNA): TGTGCCAGCAGCCCCCGGGGAGTCCAGACCTCCGAGCAGTACTTC.

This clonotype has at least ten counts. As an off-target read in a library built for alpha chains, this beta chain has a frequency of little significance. This CDR3 reads CASSLWGAQETQYF. Here the CDR3 DNA reads TGCGCCAGCAGCTTGTGGGGGGCGCAGGAGACCCAGTACTTC. V is TRBV5-1 and J is TRBJ2-5, with D perhaps matching TRBD1 or TRBD2 (6 bases each). Germline V CDR1 and CDR2: SGHRS, YFSETQ. CDR3 length: 14 residues. The V end was cut by 1 base, the J end by 5 bases, with 12 bases between.

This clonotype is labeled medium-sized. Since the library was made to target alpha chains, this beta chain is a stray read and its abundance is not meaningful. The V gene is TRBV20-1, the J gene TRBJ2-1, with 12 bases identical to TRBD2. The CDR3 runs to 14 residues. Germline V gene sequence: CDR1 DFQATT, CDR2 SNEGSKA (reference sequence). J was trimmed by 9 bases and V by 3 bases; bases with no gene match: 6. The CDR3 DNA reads TGCAGTGCTAGTACGACTAGCGGGAGACGTGAGCAGTTCTTC. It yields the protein CSASTTSGRREQFF.

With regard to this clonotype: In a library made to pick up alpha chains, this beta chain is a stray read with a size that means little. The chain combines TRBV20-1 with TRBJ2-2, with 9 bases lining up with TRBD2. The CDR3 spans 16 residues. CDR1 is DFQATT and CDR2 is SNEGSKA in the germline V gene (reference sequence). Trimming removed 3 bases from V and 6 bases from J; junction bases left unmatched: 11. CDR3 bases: TGCAGTGCTAGCGCACCCACTAGCGGGTTCGCCGGGGAGCTGTTTTTT. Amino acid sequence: CSASAPTSGFAGELFF.

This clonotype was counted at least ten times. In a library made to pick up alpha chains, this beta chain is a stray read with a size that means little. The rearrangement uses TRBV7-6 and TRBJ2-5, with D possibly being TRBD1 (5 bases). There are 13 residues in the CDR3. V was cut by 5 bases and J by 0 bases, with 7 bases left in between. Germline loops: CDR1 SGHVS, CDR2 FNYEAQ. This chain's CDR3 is CASSRQYQETQYF. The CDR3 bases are TGTGCCAGCAGCCGACAGTACCAAGAGACCCAGTACTTC.

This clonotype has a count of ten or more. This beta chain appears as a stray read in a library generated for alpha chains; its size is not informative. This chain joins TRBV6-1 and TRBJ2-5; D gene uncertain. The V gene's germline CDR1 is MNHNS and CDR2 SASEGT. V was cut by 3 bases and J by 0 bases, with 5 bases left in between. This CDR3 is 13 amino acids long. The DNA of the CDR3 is TGTGCCAGCAGTGACTTGTACCAAGAGACCCAGTACTTC. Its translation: CASSDLYQETQYF.

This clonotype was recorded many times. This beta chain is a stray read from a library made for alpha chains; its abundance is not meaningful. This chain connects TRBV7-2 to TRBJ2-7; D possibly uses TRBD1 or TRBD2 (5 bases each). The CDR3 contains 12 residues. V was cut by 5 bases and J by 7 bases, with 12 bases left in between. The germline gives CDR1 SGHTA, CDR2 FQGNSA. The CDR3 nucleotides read TGTGCCAGCAGCCGGGACCTCGGAGAGCAGTACTTC. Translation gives CASSRDLGEQYF. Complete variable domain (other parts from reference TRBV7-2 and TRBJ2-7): GAGVSQSPSNKVTEKGKDVELRCDPISGHTALYWYRQSLGQGLEFLIYFQGNSAPDKSGLPSDRFSAERTGGSVSTLTIQRTQQEDSAVYLCASSRDLGEQYFGPGTRLTVT.

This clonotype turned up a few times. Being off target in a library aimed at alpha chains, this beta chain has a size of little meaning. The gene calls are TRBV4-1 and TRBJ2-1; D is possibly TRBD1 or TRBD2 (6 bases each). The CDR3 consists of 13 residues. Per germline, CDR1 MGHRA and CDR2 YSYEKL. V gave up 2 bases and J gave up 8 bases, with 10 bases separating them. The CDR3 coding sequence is TGCGCCAGCAGCCAATTTAGGGGGGATGAGCAGTTCTTC. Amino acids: CASSQFRGDEQFF.

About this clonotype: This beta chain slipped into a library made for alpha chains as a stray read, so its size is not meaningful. The CDR3 region has the DNA TGTGCCAGCAGTTTAGGTCTAGCGGGAGGCTACTACAATGAGCAGTTCTTC. Translating gives CASSLGLAGGYYNEQFF. The chain carries TRBV12-3 or TRBV12-4 and TRBJ2-1; 11 nucleotides align to TRBD2. CDR3 length: 17 residues. The junction had 5 bases not matched to a gene; V was cut back by 1 base and J by 3 bases.

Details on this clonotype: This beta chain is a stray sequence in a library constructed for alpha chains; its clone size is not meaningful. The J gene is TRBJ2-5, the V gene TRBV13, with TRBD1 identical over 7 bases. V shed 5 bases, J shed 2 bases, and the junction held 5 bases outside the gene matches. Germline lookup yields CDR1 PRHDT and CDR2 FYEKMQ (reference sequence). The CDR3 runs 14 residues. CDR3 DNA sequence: TGTGCCAGCAGCCCCGGGACAGTACAAGAGACCCAGTACTTC. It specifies CASSPGTVQETQYF.